These 30 T cell receptor beta chains share one sample of origin, sequenced in a study of blood T cell repertoires in COVID-19. Profiled with immunoSEQ multiplex PCR; TCRdb holds only in-frame clones, not every one. The sample includes around 200,000 clones, roughly 80% seen only once; the top ten take almost 6%. The sample comprised peripheral blood. The receptors come from a woman aged 40 to 49 with COVID-19, enrolled during active disease.

This clone was counted between two and nine times. This sequence joins TRBV6-5 and TRBJ1-5, with D maybe TRBD1 (5 bases). V was cut by 4 bases and J by 8 bases, with 12 bases left in between. Germline CDR1 MNHEY, CDR2 SVGAGI. CDR3 size: 13 residues. The CDR3 nucleotides are TGTGCCAGCAGTTTCCAGGGCGTGGAGCCCCAGCATTTT. Its protein product is CASSFQGVEPQHF.

The chain links TRBV19 to TRBJ1-5, with D possibly being TRBD1 (5 bases). The CDR3 is 14 amino acids. V lost 5 bases and J 0 bases, leaving 8 bases between the germline ends. Per the germline V gene, CDR1 is LNHDA and CDR2 is SQIVND (reference sequence). CDR3 bases: TGTGCCAGTAGTCCAGGGCGTAGCAATCAGCCCCAGCATTTT. Residues: CASSPGRSNQPQHF.

This sequence joins TRBV3-1 (or the pseudogene TRBV3-2) and TRBJ2-7, with 9 bases that match TRBD1. The CDR3 spans 15 residues. The germline CDR1 and CDR2 sequences are LGHDT and YNNKEL (reference sequence). V was clipped by 5 bases and J by 6 bases; unmatched bases: 11. The CDR3 sequence: CASSFRDRAFGEQYF. The CDR3 nucleotides are TGTGCCAGCAGCTTCCGGGACAGGGCCTTTGGCGAGCAGTACTTC.

The chain uses TRBV4-2 and TRBJ1-3; no definite D call. The V and J ends lost 0 bases and 0 bases respectively, with 12 bases between them. The CDR3 length is 17 residues. Germline V gives CDR1 LGHNA, CDR2 YNFKEQ. CDR3 loop: CASSQDQNSYSGNTIYF. The CDR3 DNA sequence: TGTGCCAGCAGCCAAGATCAAAACAGCTACTCTGGAAACACCATATATTTT.

The V and J genes are TRBV18 and TRBJ1-5, with D unresolved. CDR3 length: 15 residues. Trimming took 4 bases from V and 0 from J, leaving 10 bases between them. The V gene's germline CDR1 is KGHSH and CDR2 LQKENI. The CDR3 reads CASSLTADSNQPQHF. The CDR3 DNA is TGTGCCAGCTCACTTACGGCGGATAGCAATCAGCCCCAGCATTTT.

This clone was seen once. J is TRBJ2-5 and V is TRBV18; D ambiguous. The CDR3 covers 13 residues. V lost 2 bases, J lost 2 bases, and 6 bases lay in between. Germline values: CDR1 KGHSH, CDR2 LQKENI. In DNA form, the CDR3 reads TGTGCCAGCTCACCAGACATACAAGAGACCCAGTACTTC. The encoded protein is CASSPDIQETQYF.

CDR3 region: CASSLSTGQETQYF. CDR3 sequence (DNA): TGTGCCAGCAGCTTATCGACAGGACAAGAGACCCAGTACTTC. The chain is built from TRBV7-9 and TRBJ2-5, with TRBD1 as a possible D gene (6 bases). This CDR3 comprises 14 residues. CDR1 is SEHNR and CDR2 is FQNEAQ in the germline V gene (reference sequence). Trimming left V 2 bases short and J 2 bases short, with 9 bases between.

The gene calls are TRBV19 and TRBJ1-2, with D possibly matching TRBD1 (6 bases). The germline gives CDR1 LNHDA, CDR2 SQIVND (reference sequence). CDR3 length: 13 amino acids. V was clipped by 9 bases and J by 8 bases, with 19 bases between them. The DNA of the CDR3 is TGTGCCAGCCGAGCCGGGGGGCTAGGAGGCTACACCTTC. As protein: CASRAGGLGGYTF.

The DNA of the CDR3 is TGTGCCAGTAGTATAATCGCGATGGGAGGGATTAATGAAAAACTGTTTTTT. This gives the protein CASSIIAMGGINEKLFF. The chain carries TRBV19 and TRBJ1-4; D ambiguous. Trimming took 2 bases from V and 4 from J, leaving 17 bases between them. The CDR3 runs to 17 residues. CDR1 and CDR2 (germline): LNHDA, SQIVND (reference sequence).

This clone is a singleton in its sample. The V and J genes are TRBV19 and TRBJ2-3; 9 bases match TRBD2. The V gene's germline CDR1 is LNHDA and CDR2 SQIVND (reference sequence). The CDR3 consists of 16 residues. Trimming at V came to 5 bases and at J to 3 bases, leaving 9 bases not matched to a gene. The CDR3 region is CASSAFRAGGTDTQYF. In DNA form, the CDR3 reads TGTGCCAGTAGTGCGTTTCGGGCGGGGGGGACAGATACGCAGTATTTT.

The chain links TRBV28 to TRBJ1-4; a weak D match, TRBD1 (5 bases). Trimming removed 3 bases at V and 0 bases at J, with 11 bases between. CDR3 size: 16 residues. In germline, CDR1 is MDHEN, CDR2 SYDVKM. The CDR3 DNA reads as TGTGCCAGCAGTTTGCCAGGGATTGCAACTAATGAAAAACTGTTTTTT. Translation: CASSLPGIATNEKLFF.

The chain carries TRBV2 and TRBJ2-7, with a tentative D call TRBD2 (6 bases). With 6 bases removed from V and 4 bases from J, the gap between germline ends came to 10 bases. The CDR3 sequence is 12 residues long. Per germline, CDR1 SNHLY and CDR2 FYNNEI. The DNA for the CDR3 is TGTGCCAGCAGGGAGGGTTCGTACGAGCAGTACTTC. As protein: CASREGSYEQYF. Based on the CDR3 plus reference TRBV2 and TRBJ2-7, the full variable domain is EPEVTQTPSHQVTQMGQEVILRCVPISNHLYFYWYRQILGQKVEFLVSFYNNEISEKSEIFDDQFSVERPDGSNFTLKIRSTKLEDSAMYFCASREGSYEQYFGPGTRLTVT.

The chain employs TRBV4-1 and TRBJ2-5; 12 bases are shared with TRBD2. The V gene end was trimmed by 4 bases and the J gene end by 2 bases; junction bases not matched to a gene: 5. Looked up from germline, CDR1 is MGHRA and CDR2 is YSYEKL. This CDR3 is built from 16 residues. This CDR3 is CASSPWTSGAQETQYF. DNA of the CDR3: TGCGCCAGCAGCCCTTGGACTAGCGGGGCACAAGAGACCCAGTACTTC.

The rearrangement joins TRBV5-4 to TRBJ2-2; TRBD2 matches at 9 bases. CDR1 SGHNT and CDR2 YYREEE come from the germline V gene (reference sequence). J lost 6 bases, V lost 4 bases, and 16 bases had no gene match. The CDR3 sequence is 18 residues long. Here the CDR3 DNA reads TGTGCCAGCAGCCTGCGTCGAGCGGGGGGACTCTCACCCGGGGAGCTGTTTTTT. Protein product: CASSLRRAGGLSPGELFF.

This clone has only a few counts. The V and J genes are TRBV19 and TRBJ1-1; D not resolved. Germline V lookup: CDR1 LNHDA, CDR2 SQIVND (reference sequence). Trimming took off 3 bases at V and 7 bases at J, with 9 bases between the two ends. CDR3 length: 12 residues. In nucleotides, the CDR3 is TGTGCCAGTAGTATTCGGGTCGGTGAAGCTTTCTTT. Its translation is CASSIRVGEAFF.

V and J are TRBV7-2 and TRBJ1-1; TRBD1 might be the D (6 bases). The V end was cut by 2 bases, the J end by 5 bases, with 15 bases between. CDR3 length equals 15 residues. Germline CDR1 SGHTA, CDR2 FQGNSA. CDR3 region: CASSLQGGGQTEAFF. CDR3 coding DNA: TGTGCCAGCAGCTTACAGGGAGGGGGGCAGACTGAAGCTTTCTTT.

The genes are TRBV5-1 and TRBJ2-5; TRBD1 agrees at 7 bases. The CDR3 is 15 amino acids. V was pared by 0 bases and J by 2 bases, with 4 bases of the junction left unmatched. Per germline, CDR1 SGHRS and CDR2 YFSETQ. In DNA form, the CDR3 reads TGCGCCAGCAGCTTGGCCACGGGACAGCAAGAGACCCAGTACTTC. The encoded protein is CASSLATGQQETQYF.

The table lists this clone with a few counts. This rearrangement joins TRBV4-2 to TRBJ2-3, with D possibly matching TRBD1 (6 bases). V lost 0 bases and J 2 bases, leaving 12 bases between the germline ends. Looked up from germline, CDR1 is LGHNA and CDR2 is YNFKEQ. This CDR3 comprises 16 residues. This CDR3 reads CASSQDQGTVTDTQYF. DNA of the CDR3: TGTGCCAGCAGCCAAGATCAGGGGACGGTCACAGATACGCAGTATTTT.

The genes are TRBV6-2 or TRBV6-3 and TRBJ2-3; D possibly corresponds to TRBD2 (6 bases). Germline CDR1 is MNHEY and CDR2 is SVGEGT. Trimming took 4 bases from V and 6 from J, leaving 11 bases between them. CDR3 length equals 13 residues. The CDR3 reads CASSFGGTDTQYF. CDR3 nucleotides: TGTGCCAGCAGTTTCGGGGGTACTGATACGCAGTATTTT.

This clone was counted ten times or more. The gene calls are TRBV7-2 and TRBJ2-1; 10 nucleotides line up with TRBD1. The CDR3 is made up of 15 amino acids. J gave up 6 bases and V 1 base, and 3 bases lay outside the gene matches. Per the germline V gene, CDR1 is SGHTA and CDR2 is FQGNSA. CDR3 sequence (DNA): TGTGCCAGCAGCTTAGGACAGGGGGCTATCAATGAGCAGTTCTTC. Amino acid sequence: CASSLGQGAINEQFF.

A word on this clone: The sample holds other DNA sequences that translate to the same CDR3. The rearrangement links TRBV11-2 to TRBJ2-3, with 11 bases matching TRBD2. V dropped 5 bases and J dropped 2; count of bases not matched to a gene: 6. The CDR3 runs 16 residues. The germline CDR1 and CDR2 sequences are SGHAT and FQNNGV. The CDR3 spells CASSPGTSGPTDTQYF. In DNA, the CDR3 is TGTGCCAGCAGCCCCGGGACTAGCGGCCCCACAGATACGCAGTATTTT.

The chain carries TRBV15 and TRBJ2-1, with TRBD1 identical over 8 bases. The germline CDR1 and CDR2 sequences are LNHNV and YYDKDF (reference sequence). This CDR3 contains 16 residues. Trimming removed 0 bases from V and 15 bases from J; junction bases left unmatched: 16. CDR3 sequence: CATSRDVTGGDRTPFF. In nucleotides, the CDR3 is TGTGCCACCAGCAGAGATGTCACAGGGGGTGATAGGACCCCGTTCTTC. The full variable domain, its missing parts supplied by reference TRBV15 and TRBJ2-1, is DAMVIQNPRYQVTQFGKPVTLSCSQTLNHNVMYWYQQKSSQAPKLLFHYYDKDFNNEADTPDNFQSRRPNTSFCFLDIRSPGLGDTAMYLCATSRDVTGGDRTPFFGPGTRLTVL.

The genes are TRBV10-3 and TRBJ2-1; possibly TRBD2 for D (5 bases). V dropped 0 bases and J dropped 8 bases, with 14 bases sitting between them. This CDR3 spans 15 amino acids. CDR1 and CDR2 from the germline V gene are ENHRY and SYGVKD. The CDR3 sequence is CAISESASPLDEQFF. As DNA, the CDR3 is TGTGCCATCAGTGAGTCCGCTAGCCCCCTAGATGAGCAGTTCTTC.

In this sample, this clone turned up once. The chain combines TRBV2 with TRBJ1-6, with a weak D call TRBD1 (6 bases). Germline V gene sequence: CDR1 SNHLY, CDR2 FYNNEI. This CDR3 region has 14 residues. V was clipped by 5 bases and J by 10 bases, with 15 bases between them. The CDR3 region is CASSLTGIGSPLHF. CDR3 nucleotides: TGTGCCAGCAGTCTAACAGGGATAGGGTCACCCCTCCACTTT.

The genes are TRBV7-6 and TRBJ2-3, with D perhaps matching TRBD1 (7 bases). CDR3 length equals 15 residues. The germline V gene encodes CDR1 SGHVS and CDR2 FNYEAQ. Trimming pared 1 base from V and 5 bases from J, leaving 13 bases between. DNA for the CDR3: TGTGCCAGCAGCTTAGAGGCAGGGGGAGGAGATACGCAGTATTTT. This gives the protein CASSLEAGGGDTQYF.

V and J are TRBV6-5 and TRBJ2-7, with D possibly TRBD1 on 6 matching bases. The V end was cut by 7 bases, the J end by 0 bases, with 16 bases between. This CDR3 is built from 15 residues. Germline-derived CDR1 and CDR2 are MNHEY and SVGAGI. The CDR3 DNA follows: TGTGCCAGCACCCTGGGGGCAACCCTCTCCTACGAGCAGTACTTC. This translates into CASTLGATLSYEQYF.

This rearrangement joins TRBV4-1 to TRBJ2-2; TRBD1 might be the D (6 bases). V was clipped by 0 bases and J by 6 bases, with 17 bases between them. CDR3 length: 17 residues. Germline values: CDR1 MGHRA, CDR2 YSYEKL. The chain's CDR3 is CASSQEDSKLLSGELFF. CDR3 DNA sequence: TGCGCCAGCAGCCAAGAGGACAGTAAGTTGTTATCCGGGGAGCTGTTTTTT.

The genes are TRBV28 and TRBJ2-7; D is ambiguous. Trimming stripped 5 bases from V and 1 base from J, with 15 bases between. The CDR3 runs 15 residues. CDR1 and CDR2 (germline): MDHEN, SYDVKM. The CDR3 reads CASSLMGAQSYEQYF. CDR3 sequence (DNA): TGTGCCAGCAGTCTTATGGGCGCCCAATCCTACGAGCAGTACTTC.

The V and J genes are TRBV5-8 and TRBJ2-7, with 9 bases fitting TRBD2. This CDR3 comprises 17 residues. Per germline, CDR1 SGHTS and CDR2 YDEGEE. V lost 4 bases and J lost 11; bases outside the gene matches: 22. CDR3 DNA sequence: TGTGCCAGCAGCGACCCGGGACTAGCATCACCCCCCGGTAGAAAGTACTTC. Translating it yields CASSDPGLASPPGRKYF.

The chain couples TRBV19 to TRBJ1-6; 9 bases are a match to TRBD1. Unmatched junction bases numbered 5, after V lost 3 bases and J lost 8 bases. CDR3 size: 15 residues. Per the germline V gene, CDR1 is LNHDA and CDR2 is SQIVND (reference sequence). The CDR3 DNA reads TGTGCCAGTAGTATCAGCGGACAGGGGTATTCACCCCTCCACTTT. Protein product: CASSISGQGYSPLHF.